The next 29 T cell receptor beta chains were all read from a single sample in a study of vaccination and CD4 T cells after COVID-19 (dated by TCRdb to between 2022 and 2023). The treatment or condition label, read with the paper, signifies: approximately nine-day PBMC culture with coronavirus spike peptide pools or control peptides (ViraFEST assay). The library relied on PCR. Sequencing took place on an Illumina iSeq 100. DNA from cultured CD4+ T cells was subjected to TCR sequencing with the Oncomine TCR Beta short-read assay at the Johns Hopkins FTIC core. TCRdb applied fastp at Q25 and MiXCR to the public reads, then kept only in-frame beta chains. Here each entry gathers all rows of one CDR3 protein and keeps the most common genes and DNA. Here the sample has over 7,000 distinct CDR3 sequences; 45% to 60% occur a single time. 7% to 8% of the sample goes to the ten largest clones. These receptors have no identified antigens.

Sequencing was carried out using CD4+ T cells from blood, cultured in vitro. The receptors shown here come from a human donor who had recovered from COVID-19.

The gene calls are TRBV6-5 and TRBJ1-1; D is unclear. The germline CDR1 and CDR2 sequences are MNHEY and SVGAGI. V shed 0 bases and J shed 6 bases, with 11 bases lying between them. There are 14 residues in the CDR3. The CDR3 is CASSYSGRVPEAFF. The CDR3 coding sequence is TGTGCCAGCAGTTACTCCGGTCGAGTGCCTGAAGCTTTCTTT.

In its sample, this clonotype was seen a few times. J is TRBJ1-2 and V is TRBV20-1; D is undetermined. The CDR3 has 15 amino acids. The germline V gene encodes CDR1 DFQATT and CDR2 SNEGSKA (reference sequence). Trimming left V 2 bases short and J 8 bases short, with 21 bases between. The CDR3 DNA is TGCAGTGCTAGACTATCCGGCAGTTCTACTTGGGGCTACACCTTC. Protein: CSARLSGSSTWGYTF.

The V gene is TRBV20-1, the J gene TRBJ2-3; unclear D gene. Germline values: CDR1 DFQATT, CDR2 SNEGSKA (reference sequence). The CDR3 has 13 amino acids. Deletions cut 1 base from V and 6 bases from J, with 11 bases between. For the CDR3, the DNA is TGCAGTGCTAGAGTTGGGTTGTCGGATACGCAGTATTTT. Protein sequence: CSARVGLSDTQYF.

This clonotype was observed a handful of times. V and J are TRBV6-1 and TRBJ1-5; 7 positions match TRBD1. The germline V gene has CDR1 MNHNS and CDR2 SASEGT. The CDR3 has 14 residues. Trimming cost V 6 bases and J 7 bases; bases outside gene matches: 9. CDR3 loop: CASRSTGDKQPQHF. The CDR3 DNA sequence: TGTGCCAGCAGGTCCACAGGGGATAAGCAGCCCCAGCATTTT.

This rearrangement joins TRBV18 to TRBJ2-7; perhaps D is TRBD1 or TRBD2 (6 bases each). V lost 5 bases, J lost 2 bases, and 13 bases lay in between. The length of the CDR3 is 14 residues. From germline, CDR1 is KGHSH and CDR2 LQKENI. The CDR3 spells CASSTMGGTYEQYF. Written as DNA, the CDR3 is TGTGCCAGCTCAACGATGGGGGGCACCTACGAGCAGTACTTC.

Judged by abundance, this clonotype is large. This chain joins TRBV7-3 and TRBJ1-5; tentative D call: TRBD1 (6 bases). Trimming pared 5 bases from V and 0 bases from J, leaving 11 bases between. CDR3 length: 15 residues. CDR1 and CDR2 from the germline V gene are SGHTA and FQGTGA. CDR3 protein: CASSPGVLSNQPQHF. The CDR3 DNA sequence: TGTGCCAGCAGCCCAGGGGTACTTAGCAATCAGCCCCAGCATTTT.

This clonotype was detected a few times. The chain links TRBV20-1 to TRBJ1-1, with 7 bases that match TRBD1. With 6 bases clipped from V and 4 bases from J, the junction kept 11 bases outside the gene matches. CDR3 length equals 14 residues. CDR1 DFQATT and CDR2 SNEGSKA come from the germline V gene (reference sequence). In DNA, the CDR3 is TGCAGTGCGCGGAAAAACGACAGGGTCACTGAAGCTTTCTTT. It specifies CSARKNDRVTEAFF.

This clonotype was counted between two and nine times. This rearrangement joins TRBV20-1 to TRBJ2-2; TRBD2 agrees at 13 bases. This CDR3 spans 15 amino acids. V lost 6 bases and J lost 2; bases outside the gene matches: 3. The germline gives CDR1 DFQATT, CDR2 SNEGSKA (reference sequence). CDR3 region: CSATSGRGNTGELFF. The CDR3 coding sequence is TGCAGTGCCACTAGCGGGAGGGGTAACACCGGGGAGCTGTTTTTT.

This clonotype was detected only a few times. Here the CDR3 reads CSARPGLMTGNTIYF. The CDR3 region has the DNA TGCAGTGCTAGACCGGGACTTATGACTGGAAACACCATATATTTT. The chain is built from TRBV20-1 and TRBJ1-3, with D possibly TRBD1 on 5 matching bases. Germline lookup yields CDR1 DFQATT and CDR2 SNEGSKA (reference sequence). This CDR3 comprises 15 residues. The V end lost 2 bases, the J end lost 2 bases, and 13 bases lay between the germline ends.

CDR3 DNA sequence: TGTGCCTGGAGCGGGGGGCTCCGTGACACTGAAGCTTTCTTT. Residues: CAWSGGLRDTEAFF. The rearrangement uses TRBV30 and TRBJ1-1; D is possibly TRBD1 (6 bases). The CDR3 runs 14 residues. CDR1 is GTSNPN, CDR2 SVGIG, per germline (reference sequence). Trimming cost V 3 bases and J 3 bases, with 14 bases left between them.

The rearrangement joins TRBV5-8 to TRBJ1-5; unclear D gene. This CDR3 comprises 17 residues. Germline-derived CDR1 and CDR2 are SGHTS and YDEGEE. V lost 0 bases and J 0 bases, leaving 13 bases between the germline ends. CDR3 coding DNA: TGTGCCAGCAGCTTGGTACAGAAGGCCTATAGCAATCAGCCCCAGCATTTT. Translated, it gives CASSLVQKAYSNQPQHF. Complete variable domain (other parts from reference TRBV5-8 and TRBJ1-5): EAGVTQSPTHLIKTRGQQATLRCSPISGHTSVYWYQQALGLGLQFLLWYDEGEERNRGNFPPRFSGRQFPNYSSELNVNALELEDSALYLCASSLVQKAYSNQPQHFGDGTRLSIL.

This clonotype was seen more than once but under ten times. V usage is TRBV14 and J usage is TRBJ1-2; D is ambiguous. The V gene's germline CDR1 is SGHDN and CDR2 FVKESK. Trimming cost V 0 bases and J 2 bases, with 10 bases left between them. The CDR3 contains 15 residues. This CDR3 reads CASSQESRPNYGYTF. CDR3 DNA: TGTGCCAGCAGCCAAGAGTCCAGGCCAAACTATGGCTACACCTTC.

The V gene is TRBV25-1, the J gene TRBJ2-5, with a possible D match to TRBD1 (8 bases). Germline V gives CDR1 MGHDK, CDR2 SYGVNS. The CDR3 spans 15 residues. V was trimmed by 2 bases and J by 3 bases, leaving 13 bases between them. CDR3 protein: CASSEPQGGKETQYF. CDR3 DNA sequence: TGTGCCAGCAGTGAACCACAGGGGGGGAAAGAGACCCAGTACTTC.

This clonotype was counted between two and nine times. The chain recombines TRBV6-1 with TRBJ2-7, with D unclear. Germline V gene lookup returns CDR1 MNHNS and CDR2 SASEGT. CDR3 size: 13 residues. V lost 0 bases to trimming and J lost 4 bases, with 7 bases between them. The CDR3 region has the DNA TGTGCCAGCAGTGAAGCAGCGCGTTACGAGCAGTACTTC. Encoded protein: CASSEAARYEQYF.

The chain has TRBV11-2 and TRBJ2-5; 13 nucleotides agree with TRBD2. The germline CDR1 and CDR2 sequences are SGHAT and FQNNGV. V shed 5 bases, J shed 4 bases, and the junction held 4 bases outside the gene matches. The CDR3 has 15 amino acids. CDR3 loop: CASSTRLAGGETQYF. The DNA of the CDR3 is TGTGCCAGCAGCACCAGACTAGCGGGGGGAGAGACCCAGTACTTC.

The rearrangement links TRBV6-4 to TRBJ2-3; 11 bases align to TRBD2. CDR3 length: 14 residues. V was clipped by 7 bases and J by 4 bases; unmatched bases: 4. From germline, CDR1 is MRHNA and CDR2 SNTAGT. Here the CDR3 DNA reads TGTGCCAGCAAACTAGCGGGAGACTCAGATACGCAGTATTTT. Encoded protein: CASKLAGDSDTQYF.

The chain carries TRBV18 and TRBJ2-7, with 11 bases that match TRBD1. This CDR3 contains 15 residues. V was pared by 3 bases and J by 5 bases, with 6 bases of the junction left unmatched. Per the germline V gene, CDR1 is KGHSH and CDR2 is LQKENI. CDR3 sequence: CASSPRGQGGDEQYF. For the CDR3, the DNA is TGTGCCAGCTCACCTCGGGGACAGGGGGGTGACGAGCAGTACTTC. Supplemented by reference TRBV18 and TRBJ2-7, the full variable domain reads NAGVMQNPRHLVRRRGQEARLRCSPMKGHSHVYWYRQLPEEGLKFMVYLQKENIIDESGMPKERFSAEFPKEGPSILRIQQVVRGDSAAYFCASSPRGQGGDEQYFGPGTRLTVT.

This clonotype was observed a handful of times. The chain couples TRBV5-1 to TRBJ2-7; 8 bases map to TRBD1. The CDR3 contains 15 residues. V was clipped by 4 bases and J by 2 bases; unmatched bases: 8. CDR1 and CDR2 from the germline V gene are SGHRS and YFSETQ. The CDR3 reads CASSQTTGVTYEQYF. In DNA, the CDR3 is TGCGCCAGCAGCCAAACGACAGGGGTAACCTACGAGCAGTACTTC.

This clonotype has more than one count but fewer than ten. The V gene is TRBV19, the J gene TRBJ2-1; D remains ambiguous. V lost 2 bases and J 9 bases, leaving 8 bases between the germline ends. Germline loops: CDR1 LNHDA, CDR2 SQIVND (reference sequence). The length of the CDR3 is 12 residues. CDR3 DNA: TGTGCCAGTAGTATACCACAACGTGAGCAGTTCTTC. This gives the protein CASSIPQREQFF.

The V gene is TRBV28, the J gene TRBJ2-7; 13 bases agree with TRBD2. The CDR3 contains 16 residues. Germline lookup yields CDR1 MDHEN and CDR2 SYDVKM. J was trimmed by 0 bases and V by 6 bases; bases with no gene match: 5. Written as DNA, the CDR3 is TGTGCCAGCAGCCGGACTAGCGGGGGCCTCTCCTACGAGCAGTACTTC. Its protein product is CASSRTSGGLSYEQYF.

A single count supports this clonotype. CDR3 protein: CASSRQVGGTGELFF. CDR3 DNA: TGTGCCAGCAGCCGCCAGGTGGGGGGCACCGGGGAGCTGTTTTTT. V gene TRBV7-2 combines with J gene TRBJ2-2, with a tentative D call TRBD2 (6 bases). The V gene's germline CDR1 is SGHTA and CDR2 FQGNSA. Trimming removed 5 bases at V and 4 bases at J, with 14 bases between. The CDR3 is 15 residues long.

The chain couples TRBV24-1 to TRBJ2-1, with D uncertain. Germline loops: CDR1 KGHDR, CDR2 SFDVKD. The germline V and J ends were trimmed by 2 bases and 1 base, with 14 bases remaining between them. The CDR3 runs to 17 residues. The CDR3 reads CATSDSPTLRSYNEQFF. As DNA, the CDR3 is TGTGCCACCAGTGATTCTCCGACCTTGAGGTCCTACAATGAGCAGTTCTTC.

This chain connects TRBV20-1 to TRBJ1-1; no reliable D call. Deletions cut 4 bases from V and 1 base from J, with 10 bases between. The CDR3 extends over 13 amino acids. In germline, CDR1 is DFQATT, CDR2 SNEGSKA (reference sequence). CDR3 sequence: CSAIGDRNTEAFF. The CDR3 coding sequence is TGCAGTGCTATCGGGGATCGGAACACTGAAGCTTTCTTT.

The chain couples TRBV6-1 to TRBJ1-5; D unresolved. The CDR3 has 14 residues. V shed 8 bases and J shed 0 bases, with 11 bases lying between them. Per germline, CDR1 MNHNS and CDR2 SASEGT. CDR3 sequence: CASHRVGSNQPQHF. DNA for the CDR3: TGTGCCAGCCACCGAGTTGGTAGCAATCAGCCCCAGCATTTT.

The V and J genes are TRBV10-3 and TRBJ1-5; 9 bases match TRBD1. This CDR3 comprises 14 residues. J was trimmed by 6 bases and V by 2 bases; bases with no gene match: 2. Germline V lookup: CDR1 ENHRY, CDR2 SYGVKD. The CDR3 DNA is TGTGCCATCAGTGAGACACAGGGGGCTCAGCCCCAGCATTTT. It yields the protein CAISETQGAQPQHF.

A few counts support this clonotype. The rearrangement joins TRBV7-2 to TRBJ1-5, with no clear D. Per germline, CDR1 SGHTA and CDR2 FQGNSA. The CDR3 loop spans 16 amino acids. Between the trimmed V and J ends, which lost 1 base and 4 bases, there was a span of 14 bases. CDR3 sequence reads: CASSLEGNSRNQPQHF. The CDR3 DNA sequence: TGTGCCAGCAGCTTAGAGGGCAACTCGCGAAATCAGCCCCAGCATTTT.

The chain links TRBV7-2 to TRBJ2-2; 10 bases line up with TRBD2. The CDR3 runs to 16 residues. After removal of 4 bases from V and 4 bases from J, the junction contained 6 bases not matched to a gene. Germline CDR1 SGHTA, CDR2 FQGNSA. The CDR3 region has the DNA TGTGCCAGCAGCTCGTTAGCGGGGGGAGCCACCGGGGAGCTGTTTTTT. It is translated as CASSSLAGGATGELFF.

By share of the sample, this clonotype is medium-sized. The rearrangement joins TRBV2 to TRBJ2-3; TRBD2 matches 9 bases. Germline trimming cut 5 bases from V and 2 bases from J; bases unmatched to any gene: 8. CDR1 and CDR2 from the germline V gene are SNHLY and FYNNEI. CDR3 length: 16 amino acids. DNA of the CDR3: TGTGCCAGCAGTTTCCCTACTAGCGGGTTCACAGATACGCAGTATTTT. This translates into CASSFPTSGFTDTQYF.

The rearrangement joins TRBV7-2 to TRBJ1-3, with 8 nucleotides matching TRBD1. From germline, CDR1 is SGHTA and CDR2 FQGNSA. The CDR3 covers 15 residues. Unmatched junction bases numbered 7, after V lost 5 bases and J lost 4 bases. CDR3 coding DNA: TGTGCCAGCAGCCAAAACCGGGACAGGGGAAACACCATATATTTT. It codes for CASSQNRDRGNTIYF.